The clone carrying this TCR beta chain was seen repeatedly, ten times or more. Its antigen remains unknown. TCR beta CDR3 region amplification was performed from RNA transcripts. Initially, a first-round RT-PCR of the TCR CDR3 employed the HTBI primer set. Using its own MiXCR run on the multiplex PCR reads, TCRdb lists one record per CDR3 protein. This sample carries 600,000 to 850,000 distinct CDR3 sequences, around 20% of them seen once, and the ten largest clones take approximately 15%. With V trimmed by 0 bases and J by 1 base, 5 bases remained unmatched. Germline-derived CDR1 and CDR2 are LGHDT and YNNKEL (reference sequence). The CDR3 loop spans 16 amino acids. This record comes from a study of T cells in Graves' hyperthyroidism and ophthalmopathy. Findings of the study overall: Ophthalmopathy got predicted by the model a median about six months before its onset. By a 13 V-J model, ophthalmopathy was set apart from stable hyperthyroidism. Blood samples included most of the expanded thyroid clonotypes exceeding 0.001.

The receptor comes from a woman between 50 and 59 years old with Graves' hyperthyroidism that later progressed to Graves' ophthalmopathy. J is TRBJ1-1 and V is TRBV3-1; the match to TRBD1 covers 7 bases. Sequencing input: blood. CDR3 in DNA: TGTGCCAGCAGCCAAGATTCCAGGGGGGCGAACACTGAAGCTTTCTTT. Protein product: CASSQDSRGANTEAFF.